This T cell receptor beta chain was captured by sequencing in a study of graft-versus-host responses after intestinal transplantation. The CDR3 extends over 12 amino acids. V lost 7 bases to trimming and J lost 5 bases, with 11 bases between them. The germline V gene has CDR1 WSHSY and CDR2 SAAADI. Repertoires were generated with immunoSEQ multiplex PCR, while TCRdb's copy carries only in-frame clones and drops some. The repertoire consists of 4,500 or so clones, with 25% to 30% occurring once and the leading ten covering 6% to 8%. This TCR was sampled from a human patient who was an organ donor for intestinal transplantation. This material consisted of alloreactive CD4+ T cells from a mixed lymphocyte reaction culture, taken before transplantation. The subset is: CFSE-low proliferating T cells sorted from roughly six-day pre-transplant mixed lymphocyte reaction (GvH or HvG direction). This chain uses TRBV10-2 with TRBJ2-5; a possible D gene is TRBD2 (6 bases). This CDR3 reads CASTLGGETQYF. The CDR3 DNA follows: TGCGCCAGCACCCTTGGGGGGGAGACCCAGTACTTC.